This T cell receptor beta chain was recovered during a study of blood T cell repertoires in COVID-19. Study-level background: There were acute and convalescent COVID-19 samples, and they came from the United States, Italy and Spain. In each case, the material was cDNA or gDNA derived from T cells, B-cell-depleted T cells, or PBMCs.

V trimming: 2 bases; J trimming: 0 bases; junction bases outside the gene matches: 5. The CDR3 sequence is 16 residues long. Germline loops: CDR1 SGHRS, CDR2 YFSETQ. Measured with immunoSEQ multiplex PCR; TCRdb has only the in-frame clones, and not every one. The profile shows 35,000 to 40,000 clones, around 90% of them singletons. Sequencing was done on a sample of peripheral blood. The origin of this receptor is a man aged 65 to 79 with acute or convalescent COVID-19. The rearrangement joins TRBV5-1 to TRBJ2-1; 7 bases match TRBD2. CDR3 DNA sequence: TGCGCCAGCAGCTTTCAAGCGGGAAGCTCCTACAATGAGCAGTTCTTC. It codes for CASSFQAGSSYNEQFF.